This entry is about one T cell receptor beta chain. As yet, its antigen is unknown. J lost 1 base, V lost 8 bases, and 7 bases had no gene match. The V gene's germline CDR1 is LNHDA and CDR2 SQIVND (reference sequence). The CDR3 has 15 amino acids. The data stem from a study of cytomegalovirus exposure and HLA in healthy donors. Study results and caveats: Prediction of most subjects' HLA-A and HLA-B alleles by TCR beta sequences was reportedly accurate. The investigators catalogued 164 TCR beta chains as cytomegalovirus-associated.

PCR was performed using 60 Vbeta and 13 Jbeta primers. TCRdb keeps only in-frame clones here, not all; method: immunoSEQ multiplex PCR. This table holds over 100,000 clones, around 83% found once. The sample comprised PBMCs. This TCR derives from a woman aged 18-29 years in good health and CMV-seropositive. J is TRBJ1-5 and V is TRBV19; 8 bases agree with TRBD1. CDR3 region: CASQTGGESNQPQHF. CDR3 nucleotides: TGTGCCAGTCAAACAGGGGGTGAGAGCAATCAGCCCCAGCATTTT.